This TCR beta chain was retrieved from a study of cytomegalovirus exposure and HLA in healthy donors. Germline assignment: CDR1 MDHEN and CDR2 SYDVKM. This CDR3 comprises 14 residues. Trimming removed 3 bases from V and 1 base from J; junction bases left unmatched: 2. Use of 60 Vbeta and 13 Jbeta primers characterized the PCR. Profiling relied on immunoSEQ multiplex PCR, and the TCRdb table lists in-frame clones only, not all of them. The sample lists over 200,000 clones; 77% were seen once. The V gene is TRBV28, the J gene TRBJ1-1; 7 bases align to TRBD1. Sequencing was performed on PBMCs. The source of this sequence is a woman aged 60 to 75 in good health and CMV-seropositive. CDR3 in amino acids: CASSLTGTNTEAFF. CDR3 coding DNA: TGTGCCAGCAGTTTGACAGGGACGAACACTGAAGCTTTCTTT.